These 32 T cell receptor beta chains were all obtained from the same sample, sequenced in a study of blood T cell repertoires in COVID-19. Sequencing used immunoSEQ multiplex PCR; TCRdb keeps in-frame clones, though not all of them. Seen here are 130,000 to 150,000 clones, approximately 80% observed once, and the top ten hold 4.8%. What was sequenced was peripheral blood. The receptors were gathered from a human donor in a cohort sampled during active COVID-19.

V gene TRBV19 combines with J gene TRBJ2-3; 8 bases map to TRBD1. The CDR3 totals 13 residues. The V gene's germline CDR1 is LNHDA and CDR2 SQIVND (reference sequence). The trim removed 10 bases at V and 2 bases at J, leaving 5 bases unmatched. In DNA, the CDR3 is TGTGCCACGACAGGGGACTTCACAGATACGCAGTATTTT. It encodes CATTGDFTDTQYF.

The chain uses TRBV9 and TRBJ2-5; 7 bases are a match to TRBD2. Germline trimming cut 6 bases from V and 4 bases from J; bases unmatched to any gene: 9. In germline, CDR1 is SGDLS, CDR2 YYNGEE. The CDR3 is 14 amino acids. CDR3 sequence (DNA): TGTGCCAGCAATCCCGGGACTACAGCAGAGACCCAGTACTTC. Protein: CASNPGTTAETQYF.

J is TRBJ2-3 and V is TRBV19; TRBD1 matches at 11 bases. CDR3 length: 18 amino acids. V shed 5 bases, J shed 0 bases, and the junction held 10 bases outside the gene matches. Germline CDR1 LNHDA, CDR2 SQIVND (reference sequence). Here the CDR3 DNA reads TGTGCCAGTAGTTCCCGGGACAGGGGGTTCTCTAGCACAGATACGCAGTATTTT. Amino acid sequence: CASSSRDRGFSSTDTQYF.

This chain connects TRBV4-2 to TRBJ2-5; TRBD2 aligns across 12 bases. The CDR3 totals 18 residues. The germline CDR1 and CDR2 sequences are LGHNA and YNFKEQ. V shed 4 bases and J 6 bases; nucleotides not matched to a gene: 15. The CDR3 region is CASSPGTSGGTMGKTQYF. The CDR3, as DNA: TGTGCCAGCAGCCCGGGTACTAGCGGGGGGACGATGGGGAAGACCCAGTACTTC.

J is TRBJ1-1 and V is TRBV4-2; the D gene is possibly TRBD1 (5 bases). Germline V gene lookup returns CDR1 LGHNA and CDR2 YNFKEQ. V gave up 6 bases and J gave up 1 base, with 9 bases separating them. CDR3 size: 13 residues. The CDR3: CASSRQRNTEAFF. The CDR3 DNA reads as TGTGCCAGCAGTCGACAGCGGAACACTGAAGCTTTCTTT.

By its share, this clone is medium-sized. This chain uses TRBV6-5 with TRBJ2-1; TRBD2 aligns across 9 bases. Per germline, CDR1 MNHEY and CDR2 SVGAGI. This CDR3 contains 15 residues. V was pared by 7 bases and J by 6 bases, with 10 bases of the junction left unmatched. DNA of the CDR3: TGTGCCAGCACCGCCGCGGGAGGGCCCCTCAATGAGCAGTTCTTC. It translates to CASTAAGGPLNEQFF.

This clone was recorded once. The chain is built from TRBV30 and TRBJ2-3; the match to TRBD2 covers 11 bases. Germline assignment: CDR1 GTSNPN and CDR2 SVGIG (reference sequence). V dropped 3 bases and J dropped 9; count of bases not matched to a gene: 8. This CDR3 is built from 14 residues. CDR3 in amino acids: CAWSMASGGNTQYF. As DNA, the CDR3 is TGTGCCTGGAGCATGGCTAGCGGGGGGAACACGCAGTATTTT. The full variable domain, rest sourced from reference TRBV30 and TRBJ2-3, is SQTIHQWPATLVQPVGSPLSLECTVEGTSNPNLYWYRQAAGRGLQLLFYSVGIGQISSEVPQNLSASRPQDRQFILSSKKLLLSDSGFYLCAWSMASGGNTQYFGPGTRLTVL.

CDR3 region: CASSPESGVQGRDGYTF. CDR3 bases: TGTGCCAGCAGCCCGGAAAGCGGGGTACAGGGCAGGGATGGCTACACCTTC. This chain links TRBV5-4 with TRBJ1-2; maybe TRBD1 (6 bases). The CDR3 runs 17 residues. CDR1 and CDR2 from the germline V gene are SGHNT and YYREEE (reference sequence). V lost 4 bases, J lost 6 bases, and 25 bases lay in between.

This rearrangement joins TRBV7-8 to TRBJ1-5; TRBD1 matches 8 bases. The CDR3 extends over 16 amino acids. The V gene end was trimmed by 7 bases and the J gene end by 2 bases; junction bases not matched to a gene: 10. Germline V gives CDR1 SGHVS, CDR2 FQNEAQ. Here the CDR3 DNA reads TGTGCCAGCACCGCGACAGGGGCGACTGGCAATCAGCCCCAGCATTTT. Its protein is CASTATGATGNQPQHF.

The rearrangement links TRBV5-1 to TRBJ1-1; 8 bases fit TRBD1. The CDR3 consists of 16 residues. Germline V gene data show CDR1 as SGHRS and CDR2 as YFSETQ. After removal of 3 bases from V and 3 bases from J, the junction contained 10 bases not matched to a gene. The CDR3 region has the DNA TGCGCCAGCAGCTCGGACAGGGCCGTCGGGGACACTGAAGCTTTCTTT. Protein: CASSSDRAVGDTEAFF.

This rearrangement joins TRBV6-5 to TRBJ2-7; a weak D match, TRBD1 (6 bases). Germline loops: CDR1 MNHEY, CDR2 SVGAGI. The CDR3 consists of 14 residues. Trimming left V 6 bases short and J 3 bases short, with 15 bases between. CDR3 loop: CASRSGTPVYEQYF. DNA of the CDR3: TGTGCCAGCAGATCCGGGACACCTGTCTACGAGCAGTACTTC.

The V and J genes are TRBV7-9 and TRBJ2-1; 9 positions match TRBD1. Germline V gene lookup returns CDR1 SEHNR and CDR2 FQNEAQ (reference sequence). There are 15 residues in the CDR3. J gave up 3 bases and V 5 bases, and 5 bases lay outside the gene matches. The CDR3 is CASSLDRGIYNEQFF. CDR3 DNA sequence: TGTGCCAGCAGCCTGGACAGGGGCATCTACAATGAGCAGTTCTTC.

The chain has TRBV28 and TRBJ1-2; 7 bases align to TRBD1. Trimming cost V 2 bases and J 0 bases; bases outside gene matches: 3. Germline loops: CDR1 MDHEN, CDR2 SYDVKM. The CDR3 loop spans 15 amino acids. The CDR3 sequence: CASSLPTGTNYGYTF. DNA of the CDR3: TGTGCCAGCAGTTTACCGACAGGGACTAACTATGGCTACACCTTC.

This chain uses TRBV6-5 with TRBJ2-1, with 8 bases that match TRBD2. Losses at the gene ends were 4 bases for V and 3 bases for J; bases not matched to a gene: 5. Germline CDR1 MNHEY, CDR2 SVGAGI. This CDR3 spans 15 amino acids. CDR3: CASSSSAGGYNEQFF. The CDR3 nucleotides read TGTGCCAGCAGTTCCTCCGCGGGGGGCTACAATGAGCAGTTCTTC.

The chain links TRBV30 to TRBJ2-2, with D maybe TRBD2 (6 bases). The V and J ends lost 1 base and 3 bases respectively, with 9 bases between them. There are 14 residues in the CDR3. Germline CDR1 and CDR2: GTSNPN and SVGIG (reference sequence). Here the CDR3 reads CAWSGGGDTGELFF. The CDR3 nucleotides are TGTGCCTGGAGTGGAGGAGGGGACACCGGGGAGCTGTTTTTT.

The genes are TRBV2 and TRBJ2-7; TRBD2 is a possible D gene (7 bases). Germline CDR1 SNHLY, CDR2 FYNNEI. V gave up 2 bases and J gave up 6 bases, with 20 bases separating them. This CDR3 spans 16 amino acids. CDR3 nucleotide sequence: TGTGCCAGCAGTGAAAGGGGGAGGGACCGTTCGGGCGAGCAGTACTTC. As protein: CASSERGRDRSGEQYF.

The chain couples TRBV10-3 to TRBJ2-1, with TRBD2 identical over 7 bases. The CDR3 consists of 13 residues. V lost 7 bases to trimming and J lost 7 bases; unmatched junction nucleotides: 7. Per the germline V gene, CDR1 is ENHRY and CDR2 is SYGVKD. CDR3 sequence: CAINRAGANEQFF. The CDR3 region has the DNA TGTGCCATCAACCGCGCGGGAGCTAATGAGCAGTTCTTC.

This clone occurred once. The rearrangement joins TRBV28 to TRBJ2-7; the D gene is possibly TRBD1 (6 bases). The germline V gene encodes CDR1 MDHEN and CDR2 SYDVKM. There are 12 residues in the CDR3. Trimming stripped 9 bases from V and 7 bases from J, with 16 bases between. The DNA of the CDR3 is TGTGCCAGTAGACCAGGGGCTGGGGAGCAGTACTTC. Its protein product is CASRPGAGEQYF.

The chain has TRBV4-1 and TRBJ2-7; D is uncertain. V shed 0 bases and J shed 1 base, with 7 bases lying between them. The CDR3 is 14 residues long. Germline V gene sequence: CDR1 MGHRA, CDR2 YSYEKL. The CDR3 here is CASSQDPRSYEQYV. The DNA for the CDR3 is TGCGCCAGCAGCCAAGATCCCCGGTCCTACGAGCAGTACGTC.

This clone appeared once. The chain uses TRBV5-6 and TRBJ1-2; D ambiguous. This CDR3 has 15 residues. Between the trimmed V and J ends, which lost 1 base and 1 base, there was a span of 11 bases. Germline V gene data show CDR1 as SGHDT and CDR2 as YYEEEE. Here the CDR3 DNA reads TGTGCCAGCAGCTTGTTTGAGATAGATAACTATGGCTACACCTTC. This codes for CASSLFEIDNYGYTF.

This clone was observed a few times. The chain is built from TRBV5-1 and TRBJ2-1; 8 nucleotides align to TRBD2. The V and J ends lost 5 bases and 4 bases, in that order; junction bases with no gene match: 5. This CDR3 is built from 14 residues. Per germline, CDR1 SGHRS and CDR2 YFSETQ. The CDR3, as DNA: TGCGCCAGCAGTATGGGACTAGATTACAATGAGCAGTTCTTC. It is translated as CASSMGLDYNEQFF. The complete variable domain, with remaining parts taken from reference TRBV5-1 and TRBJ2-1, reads KAGVTQTPRYLIKTRGQQVTLSCSPISGHRSVSWYQQTPGQGLQFLFEYFSETQRNKGNFPGRFSGRQFSNSRSEMNVSTLELGDSALYLCASSMGLDYNEQFFGPGTRLTVL.

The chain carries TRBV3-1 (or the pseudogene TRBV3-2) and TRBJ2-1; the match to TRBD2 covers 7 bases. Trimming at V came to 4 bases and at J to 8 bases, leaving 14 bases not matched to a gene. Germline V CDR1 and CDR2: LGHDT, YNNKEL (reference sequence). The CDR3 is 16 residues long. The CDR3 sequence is CASSLAGVSVIDEQFF. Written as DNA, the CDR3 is TGTGCCAGCAGCCTCGCGGGGGTTTCGGTAATCGATGAGCAGTTCTTC.

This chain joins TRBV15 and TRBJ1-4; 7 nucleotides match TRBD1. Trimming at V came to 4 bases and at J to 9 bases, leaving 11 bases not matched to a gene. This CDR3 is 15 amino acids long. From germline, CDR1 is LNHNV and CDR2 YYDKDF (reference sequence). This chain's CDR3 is CATSIGRQGVKKLFF. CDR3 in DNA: TGTGCCACCAGCATTGGCCGGCAGGGGGTGAAAAAACTGTTTTTT.

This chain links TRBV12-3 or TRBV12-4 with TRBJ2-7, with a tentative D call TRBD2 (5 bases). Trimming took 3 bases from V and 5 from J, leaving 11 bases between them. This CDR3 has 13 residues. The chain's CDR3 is CASSFSSEHEQYF. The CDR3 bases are TGTGCCAGCAGTTTTAGTAGCGAGCACGAGCAGTACTTC.

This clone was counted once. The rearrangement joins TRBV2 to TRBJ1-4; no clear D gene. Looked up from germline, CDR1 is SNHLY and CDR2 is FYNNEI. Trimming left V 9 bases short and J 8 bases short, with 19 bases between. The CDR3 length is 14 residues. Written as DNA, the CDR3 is TGTGCCAGTAGTACCGATAGATCTTTGGAAAAACTGTTTTTT. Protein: CASSTDRSLEKLFF.

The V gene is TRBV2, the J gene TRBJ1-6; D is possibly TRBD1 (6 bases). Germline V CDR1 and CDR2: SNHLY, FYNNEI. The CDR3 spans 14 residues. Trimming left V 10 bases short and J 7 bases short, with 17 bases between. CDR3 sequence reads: CATNDGTRNSPLHF. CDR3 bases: TGTGCCACTAATGACGGGACACGGAATTCACCCCTCCACTTT.

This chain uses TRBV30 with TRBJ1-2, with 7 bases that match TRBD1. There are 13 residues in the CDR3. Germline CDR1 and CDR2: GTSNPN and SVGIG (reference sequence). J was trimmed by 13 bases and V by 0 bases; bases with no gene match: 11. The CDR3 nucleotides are TGTGCCTGGAGTGTAAGGGGGACAGTGCTTATCACCTTC. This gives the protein CAWSVRGTVLITF.

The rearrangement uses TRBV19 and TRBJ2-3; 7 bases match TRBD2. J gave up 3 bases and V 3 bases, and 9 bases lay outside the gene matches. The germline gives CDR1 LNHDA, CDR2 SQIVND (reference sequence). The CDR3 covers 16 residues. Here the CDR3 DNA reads TGTGCCAGTAGTATCGAGTGGACGGGAGGTACAGATACGCAGTATTTT. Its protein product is CASSIEWTGGTDTQYF. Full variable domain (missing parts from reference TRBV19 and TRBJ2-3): DGGITQSPKYLFRKEGQNVTLSCEQNLNHDAMYWYRQDPGQGLRLIYYSQIVNDFQKGDIAEGYSVSREKKESFPLTVTSAQKNPTAFYLCASSIEWTGGTDTQYFGPGTRLTVL.

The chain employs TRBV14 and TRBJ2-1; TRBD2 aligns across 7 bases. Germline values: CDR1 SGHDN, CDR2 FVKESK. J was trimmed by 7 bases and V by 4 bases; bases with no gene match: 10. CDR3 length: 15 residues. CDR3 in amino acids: CASSPQAGRRNEQFF. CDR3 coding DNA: TGTGCCAGCAGCCCGCAGGCCGGGAGGAGAAATGAGCAGTTCTTC.

The CDR3 DNA follows: TGTGCCTGGAGTAGGCGGGGGGGTGTAGATACGCAGTATTTT. Translating gives CAWSRRGGVDTQYF. The J gene is TRBJ2-3, the V gene TRBV30, with 9 bases aligning to TRBD2. V gave up 2 bases and J gave up 5 bases; unmatched junction bases: 5. Germline loops: CDR1 GTSNPN, CDR2 SVGIG (reference sequence). The CDR3 is 14 residues long.

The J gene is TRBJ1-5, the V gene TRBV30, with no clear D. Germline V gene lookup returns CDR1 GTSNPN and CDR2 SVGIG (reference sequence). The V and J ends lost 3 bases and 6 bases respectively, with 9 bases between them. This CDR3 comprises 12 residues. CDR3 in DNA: TGTGCCTGGAGGGCCTCGGGTCAGCCCCAGCATTTT. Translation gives CAWRASGQPQHF. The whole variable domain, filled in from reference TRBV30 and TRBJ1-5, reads SQTIHQWPATLVQPVGSPLSLECTVEGTSNPNLYWYRQAAGRGLQLLFYSVGIGQISSEVPQNLSASRPQDRQFILSSKKLLLSDSGFYLCAWRASGQPQHFGDGTRLSIL.

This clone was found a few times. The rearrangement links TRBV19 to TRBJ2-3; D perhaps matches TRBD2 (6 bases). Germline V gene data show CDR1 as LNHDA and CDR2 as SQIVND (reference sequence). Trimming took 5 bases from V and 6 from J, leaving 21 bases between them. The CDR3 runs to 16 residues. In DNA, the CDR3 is TGTGCCAGTAGTCGATCAGTCAGCGGGCCAGGGGATACGCAGTATTTT. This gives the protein CASSRSVSGPGDTQYF.